This T cell receptor (beta chain) was recovered during a study of cytomegalovirus exposure and HLA in healthy donors. Study-level information: There were approximately 85 million unique TCRs (from HLA-typed donors) in an early data release.

Researchers ran the PCR with 60 Vbeta and 13 Jbeta primers. Here immunoSEQ multiplex PCR was the method, and the copy in TCRdb shows in-frame clones only, minus some. In the table there are around 100,000 clones, roughly 70% of which are singletons. With 6 bases clipped from V and 3 bases from J, the junction kept 14 bases outside the gene matches. The CDR3 consists of 17 residues. Germline CDR1 reads LGHNT; CDR2 reads FRNRAP. This sequence originates from a woman between 45 and 60 years old in good health and CMV-seronegative. The chain links TRBV12-5 to TRBJ2-1; TRBD1 matches at 7 bases. Input material: PBMCs. The CDR3 nucleotides are TGTGCTAGTGGACAACGGACCGGGACAGACAACTACAATGAGCAGTTCTTC. This sequence encodes CASGQRTGTDNYNEQFF.